This entry lists 2 T cell receptor beta chains sequenced from one sample in a study of T cells in Graves' hyperthyroidism and ophthalmopathy. Researchers took RNA transcripts and amplified the TCR beta CDR3 regions from them. In the first-round RT-PCR of the TCR CDR3, the HTBI primer set was used. TCRdb ran MiXCR on the multiplex PCR reads and lists one entry per CDR3 protein. This sample has approximately 420,000 distinct CDR3 sequences; more than 12% occur once, and the top ten carry about 31%. Sequenced: blood. These receptors were collected from a woman in her 30s with Graves' hyperthyroidism.

This CDR3 reads CASTQKNTEAFF. The DNA for the CDR3 is TGCGCCAGCACCCAAAAGAACACTGAAGCTTTCTTT. The chain employs TRBV10-2 and TRBJ1-1, with D unresolved. Germline lookup yields CDR1 WSHSY and CDR2 SAAADI. With 7 bases removed from V and 1 base from J, the gap between germline ends came to 7 bases. The CDR3 consists of 12 residues.

This clonotype was observed many times. The J gene is TRBJ2-1, the V gene TRBV2; 11 bases align to TRBD2. The V gene end was trimmed by 3 bases and the J gene end by 10 bases; junction bases not matched to a gene: 8. Germline values: CDR1 SNHLY, CDR2 FYNNEI. There are 15 residues in the CDR3. The CDR3: CASSERGLAGGEQFF. In DNA, the CDR3 is TGTGCCAGCAGTGAGCGTGGGCTAGCGGGAGGAGAGCAGTTCTTC.